This TCR beta chain was captured in a study of blood T cell repertoires in COVID-19. Looking at the study overall: Sites in the United States, Italy and Spain provided acute and convalescent COVID-19 samples. From T cells, B-cell-depleted T cells, or PBMCs came the material, which was cDNA or gDNA.

The participants were between 18 and 89 years old and came from under 25 US areas. The CDR3 extends over 14 amino acids. Per germline, CDR1 MNHEY and CDR2 SMNVEV (reference sequence). V shed 3 bases and J 8 bases; nucleotides not matched to a gene: 5. TCRdb keeps only in-frame clones here, not all; method: immunoSEQ multiplex PCR. Of 200,000 or so clones in the sample, roughly 85% were seen once. This clonotype was obtained from a woman in her thirties or forties with acute COVID-19. The rearrangement joins TRBV27 to TRBJ1-4, with 8 bases lining up with TRBD1. The sample was PBMCs or T cells enriched from blood (not recorded which). CDR3 loop: CASSFQGAREKLFF. CDR3 DNA: TGTGCCAGCAGTTTTCAGGGGGCGAGAGAAAAACTGTTTTTT.